This T cell receptor (beta chain) was identified during a study of regulatory T cells in long-lasting Graves disease. Indicated time point: newly diagnosed GD, antithyroid drugs for less than 3 months. Construction of the TCR library relied on RNA isolated from PBMCs. CDR1 and CDR2 from the germline V gene are SNHLY and FYNNEI. CDR3 length: 11 residues. V dropped 3 bases and J dropped 14 bases, with 13 bases sitting between them. This clonotype was seen at least ten times. Arm-PCR of CDR3 regions and iRepertoire HTBI primers were the basis on which TCR beta libraries were built. TCRdb called the multiplex PCR reads again in MiXCR, with one record for every CDR3 protein. The sample has 440,000 or so distinct CDR3 sequences, around 14% seen once. This sample also belongs to another study, concerning T cells in Graves' hyperthyroidism and ophthalmopathy.

The source was peripheral blood mononuclear cells (PBMCs), collected at new diagnosis, from a patient treated with antithyroid drugs. This chain uses TRBV2 with TRBJ1-2; possible D gene TRBD1, 6 bases. This TCR was recovered from a woman under 40 with Graves disease. CDR3 sequence reads: CASSEEGGRTF. Here the CDR3 DNA reads TGTGCCAGCAGTGAGGAGGGGGGCAGAACCTTC.